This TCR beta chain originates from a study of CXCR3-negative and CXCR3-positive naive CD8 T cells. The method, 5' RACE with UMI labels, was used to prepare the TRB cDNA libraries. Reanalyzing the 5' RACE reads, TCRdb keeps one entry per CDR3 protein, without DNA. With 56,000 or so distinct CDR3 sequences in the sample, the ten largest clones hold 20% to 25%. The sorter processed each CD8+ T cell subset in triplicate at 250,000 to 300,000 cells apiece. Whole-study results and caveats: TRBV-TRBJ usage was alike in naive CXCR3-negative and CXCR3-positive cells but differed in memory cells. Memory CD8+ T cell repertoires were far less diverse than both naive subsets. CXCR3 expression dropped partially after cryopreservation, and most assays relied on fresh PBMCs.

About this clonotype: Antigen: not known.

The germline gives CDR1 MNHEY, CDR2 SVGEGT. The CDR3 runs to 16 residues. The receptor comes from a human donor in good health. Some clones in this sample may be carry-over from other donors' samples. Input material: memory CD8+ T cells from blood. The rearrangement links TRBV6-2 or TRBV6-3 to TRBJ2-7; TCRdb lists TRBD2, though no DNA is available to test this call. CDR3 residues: CASSLTFVGTQETQYF.